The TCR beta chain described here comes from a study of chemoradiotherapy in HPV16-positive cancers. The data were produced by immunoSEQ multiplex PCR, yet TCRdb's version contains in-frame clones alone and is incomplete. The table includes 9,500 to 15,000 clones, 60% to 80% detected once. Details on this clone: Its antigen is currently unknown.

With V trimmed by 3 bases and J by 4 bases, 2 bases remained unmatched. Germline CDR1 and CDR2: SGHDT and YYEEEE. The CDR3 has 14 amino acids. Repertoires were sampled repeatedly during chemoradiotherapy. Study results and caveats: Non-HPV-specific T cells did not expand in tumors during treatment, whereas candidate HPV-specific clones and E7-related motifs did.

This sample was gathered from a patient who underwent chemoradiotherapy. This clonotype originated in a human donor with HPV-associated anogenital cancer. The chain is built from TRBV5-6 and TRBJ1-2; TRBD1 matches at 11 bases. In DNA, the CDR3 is TGTGCCAGCAGCTCCGGACAGGGGGCCTATGGCTACACCTTC. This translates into CASSSGQGAYGYTF. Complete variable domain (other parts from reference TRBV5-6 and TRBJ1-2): DAGVTQSPTHLIKTRGQQVTLRCSPKSGHDTVSWYQQALGQGPQFIFQYYEEEERQRGNFPDRFSGHQFPNYSSELNVNALLLGDSALYLCASSSGQGAYGYTFGSGTRLTVV.